This is a list of T cell receptor beta chains from one sample in a study of OX40 agonist ivuxolimab in advanced cancers. Sequencing was performed with immunoSEQ multiplex PCR; in TCRdb, only in-frame clones are kept and a portion is missing. The table shows some 86,000 clones, with around 90% occurring only once. Specimen: CD4+ or CD8+ T cells sorted from blood, collected in a trial of the OX40 agonist ivuxolimab. These receptors were obtained from an adult with an advanced solid tumor such as melanoma, head and neck, liver or kidney cancer. CDR3s include the opening cysteine and the closing phenylalanine or tryptophan. A D gene is named only where the DNA matches it firmly. Clone size, where shown, is once, few, many, or a class for clones that have expanded.

j_call d_call cdr3_length v_call clone_size cdr3_aa cdr3_nt
TRBJ1-2 NA 13 TRBV14 NA CASSPKSNYGYTF TGTGCCAGCAGTCCCAAATCTAACTATGGCTACACCTTC
TRBJ2-1 TRBD2 17 TRBV10-3 NA CAISETSGGETYNEQFF TGTGCCATCAGTGAGACTAGCGGGGGGGAGACCTACAATGAGCAGTTCTTC
TRBJ2-2 NA 14 TRBV6-6 NA CASRVLNIAGELFF TGTGCCAGCAGGGTCTTAAATATCGCCGGGGAGCTGTTTTTT
TRBJ1-1 NA 16 TRBV14 NA CASSPTKGSRLGEAFF TGTGCCAGCAGCCCCACAAAGGGGAGCCGGTTAGGTGAAGCTTTCTTT
TRBJ2-1 TRBD2 16 TRBV10-3 NA CAISESAASGGREQFF TGTGCCATCAGTGAGTCGGCGGCTAGCGGGGGCCGTGAGCAGTTCTTC
TRBJ1-2 TRBD1 17 TRBV19 NA CASSIPPGTGPNYGYTF TGTGCCAGTAGTATTCCCCCCGGGACAGGGCCTAACTATGGCTACACCTTC
TRBJ1-1 NA 16 TRBV5-4 NA CASSLRGFSSNTEAFF TGTGCCAGCAGTTTGAGGGGGTTTTCATCGAACACTGAAGCTTTCTTT
TRBJ2-1 NA 11 TRBV6-5 NA CASSRQNEQFF TGTGCCAGCAGTCGACAAAATGAGCAGTTCTTC
TRBJ1-5 NA 15 TRBV5-1 NA CASSLGHGGGQPQHF TGCGCCAGCAGCTTGGGGCACGGAGGTGGTCAGCCCCAGCATTTT
TRBJ2-7 NA 14 TRBV19 NA CASSLRASSYEQYF TGTGCCAGTTCTTTAAGGGCCTCCTCCTACGAGCAGTACTTC
TRBJ1-2 NA 14 TRBV18 NA CASSPREGLDGYTF TGTGCCAGCTCACCCAGGGAAGGACTTGATGGCTACACCTTC
TRBJ1-3 TRBD1 16 TRBV7-2 once CASSYTGGFSGNTIYF TGTGCCAGCAGCTATACAGGGGGCTTTTCTGGAAACACCATATATTTT
TRBJ1-1 NA 12 TRBV27 NA CASRGGKAEAFF TGTGCCAGCAGGGGGGGTAAGGCTGAAGCTTTCTTT
TRBJ1-5 NA 14 TRBV30 NA CAWSVGLSNQPQHF TGTGCCTGGAGTGTAGGGCTCAGTAATCAGCCCCAGCATTTT
TRBJ1-5 NA 16 TRBV27 NA CASSLRDPSLNQPQHF TGTGCCAGCAGTTTAAGGGACCCTTCCCTCAATCAGCCCCAGCATTTT
TRBJ2-2 TRBD1 16 TRBV10-1 NA CASSEEGQGTAGELFF TGCGCCAGCAGTGAGGAGGGACAGGGTACCGCCGGGGAGCTGTTTTTT
TRBJ1-5 NA 16 TRBV6-1 NA CASSDPGRGYNQPQHF TGTGCCAGCAGTGACCCCGGTAGGGGGTACAATCAGCCCCAGCATTTT
TRBJ2-5 NA 14 TRBV27 NA CASSLSRTRGTQYF TGTGCCAGCAGTTTATCGCGCACCCGGGGGACCCAGTACTTC
TRBJ1-1 NA 15 TRBV7-9 NA CASSLGLPMNTEAFF TGTGCCAGCAGCCTAGGGCTACCCATGAACACTGAAGCTTTCTTT
TRBJ2-1 NA 14 TRBV6-1 NA CASSSRRIYNEQFF TGTGCCAGCAGTTCCCGACGGATATACAATGAGCAGTTCTTC
TRBJ1-5 TRBD1 16 TRBV6-1 NA CASSEHGQGNNQPQHF TGTGCCAGCAGTGAGCACGGACAGGGAAACAATCAGCCCCAGCATTTT
TRBJ2-4 NA 13 TRBV11-1 once CASSLEPSALRYF TGTGCCAGCAGCTTAGAGCCCTCAGCCCTGAGGTACTTC
TRBJ1-2 NA 14 TRBV28 NA CASNPGGRAYGYTF TGTGCCTCAAACCCCGGGGGCAGGGCCTATGGCTACACCTTC
TRBJ1-6 TRBD1 13 TRBV6-1 NA CASSDGTGIPLHF TGTGCCAGCAGTGACGGGACAGGGATACCCCTCCACTTT
TRBJ2-3 TRBD2 15 TRBV2 NA CASSERPREGDTQYF TGTGCCAGCAGTGAACGGCCCAGGGAGGGCGATACGCAGTATTTT
TRBJ1-2 NA 16 TRBV25-1 NA CASSEGGLGINYGYTF TGTGCCAGCAGTGAAGGGGGGCTGGGGATTAACTATGGCTACACCTTC
TRBJ2-3 TRBD2 15 TRBV6-5 few CASSYSMWASGTQYF TGTGCCAGCAGTTACTCAATGTGGGCTAGCGGGACCCAGTATTTT
TRBJ1-2 NA 16 TRBV2 NA CASSVARKGPPEDYTF TGTGCCAGCAGTGTAGCAAGAAAGGGCCCTCCTGAGGACTACACCTTC
TRBJ2-5 NA 15 TRBV2 NA CASKNRASIVETQYF TGTGCCAGCAAGAACCGGGCCTCAATTGTGGAGACCCAGTACTTC
TRBJ1-5 NA 12 TRBV28 NA CASSPLNQPQHF TGTGCCAGCAGCCCCCTCAATCAGCCCCAGCATTTT
TRBJ2-3 NA 17 TRBV30 NA CAWSHPSGVGFADTQYF TGTGCCTGGAGTCACCCCTCGGGGGTTGGGTTCGCAGATACGCAGTATTTT
TRBJ1-1 TRBD1 12 TRBV28 NA CLARGESTEAFF TGTCTGGCCAGGGGGGAGTCAACTGAAGCTTTCTTT
TRBJ1-2 NA 12 TRBV30 NA CAWSVQLGGYTF TGTGCCTGGAGTGTACAGTTAGGAGGCTACACCTTC
TRBJ1-5 NA 14 TRBV6-1 NA CASSLEGINQPQHF TGTGCCAGCAGTTTGGAAGGTATCAATCAGCCCCAGCATTTT
TRBJ2-2 NA 14 TRBV5-1 NA CASNGGAPTGELFF TGCGCCAGCAATGGGGGGGCGCCCACCGGGGAGCTGTTTTTT
TRBJ2-3 NA 14 TRBV10-3 NA CAISAESSTDTQYF TGTGCCATCAGTGCGGAAAGTAGCACAGATACGCAGTATTTT
TRBJ1-1 NA 14 TRBV5-1 NA CASRVTTANTEAFF TGCGCCAGCAGGGTCACGACTGCAAACACTGAAGCTTTCTTT
TRBJ2-2 NA 13 TRBV4-1 NA CASAGPSTGELFF TGCGCCAGCGCGGGACCGAGCACCGGGGAGCTGTTTTTT